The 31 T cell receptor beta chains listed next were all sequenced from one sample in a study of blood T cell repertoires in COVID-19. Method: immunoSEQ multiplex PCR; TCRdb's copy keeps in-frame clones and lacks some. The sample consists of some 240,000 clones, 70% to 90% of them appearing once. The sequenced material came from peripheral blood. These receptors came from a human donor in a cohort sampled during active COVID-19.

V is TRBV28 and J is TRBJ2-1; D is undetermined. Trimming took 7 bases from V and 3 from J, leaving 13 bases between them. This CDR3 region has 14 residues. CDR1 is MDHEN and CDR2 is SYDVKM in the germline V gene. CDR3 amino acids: CASTTPVNYNEQFF. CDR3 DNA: TGTGCCAGCACCACCCCGGTAAACTACAATGAGCAGTTCTTC.

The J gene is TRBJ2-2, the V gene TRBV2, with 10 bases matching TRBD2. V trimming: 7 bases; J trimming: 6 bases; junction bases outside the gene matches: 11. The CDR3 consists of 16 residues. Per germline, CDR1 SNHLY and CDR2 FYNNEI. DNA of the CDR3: TGTGCCAGCAATCTCTTAGCGGGAGGTGTCGCCGGGGAGCTGTTTTTT. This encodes CASNLLAGGVAGELFF.

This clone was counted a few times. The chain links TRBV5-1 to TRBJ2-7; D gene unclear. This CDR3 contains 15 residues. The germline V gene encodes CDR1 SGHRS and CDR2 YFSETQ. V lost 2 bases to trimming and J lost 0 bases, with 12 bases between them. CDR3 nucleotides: TGCGCCAGCAGCTTAGTTTACAGCTCCTCCTACGAGCAGTACTTC. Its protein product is CASSLVYSSSYEQYF.

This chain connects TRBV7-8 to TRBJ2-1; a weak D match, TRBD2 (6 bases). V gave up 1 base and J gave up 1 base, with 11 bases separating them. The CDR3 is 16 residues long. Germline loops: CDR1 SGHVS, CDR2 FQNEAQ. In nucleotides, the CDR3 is TGTGCCAGCAGCTTAGGGGGGGACTGGTCCTACAATGAGCAGTTCTTC. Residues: CASSLGGDWSYNEQFF.

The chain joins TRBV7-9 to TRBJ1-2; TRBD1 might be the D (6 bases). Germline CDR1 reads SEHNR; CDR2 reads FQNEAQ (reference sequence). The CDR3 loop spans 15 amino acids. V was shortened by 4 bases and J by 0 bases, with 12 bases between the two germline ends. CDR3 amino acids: CASSSGYRANYGYTF. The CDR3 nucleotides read TGTGCCAGCAGCTCCGGGTACAGGGCTAACTATGGCTACACCTTC.

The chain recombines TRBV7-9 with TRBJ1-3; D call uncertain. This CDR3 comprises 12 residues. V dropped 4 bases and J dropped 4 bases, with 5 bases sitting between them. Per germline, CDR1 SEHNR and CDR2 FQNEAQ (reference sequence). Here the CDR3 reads CASSSAGNTIYF. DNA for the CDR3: TGTGCCAGCAGCTCCGCGGGAAACACCATATATTTT.

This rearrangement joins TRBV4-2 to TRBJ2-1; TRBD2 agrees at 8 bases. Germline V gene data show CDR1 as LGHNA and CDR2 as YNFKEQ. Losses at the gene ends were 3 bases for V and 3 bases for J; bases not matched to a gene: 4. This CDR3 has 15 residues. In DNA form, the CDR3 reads TGTGCCAGCAGCCAGACACTAGCGGACTACAATGAGCAGTTCTTC. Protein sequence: CASSQTLADYNEQFF.

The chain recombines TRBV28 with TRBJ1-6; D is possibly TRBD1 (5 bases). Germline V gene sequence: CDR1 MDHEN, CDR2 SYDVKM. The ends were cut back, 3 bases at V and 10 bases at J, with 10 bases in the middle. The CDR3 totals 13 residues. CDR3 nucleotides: TGTGCCAGCAGTTTGTCAGGGCGGTCACCCCTCCACTTT. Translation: CASSLSGRSPLHF.

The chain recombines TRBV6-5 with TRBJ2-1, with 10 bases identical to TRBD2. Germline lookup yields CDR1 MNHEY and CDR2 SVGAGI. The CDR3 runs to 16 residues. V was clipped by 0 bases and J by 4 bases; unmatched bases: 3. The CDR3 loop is CASSYSLAGVYNEQFF. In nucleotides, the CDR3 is TGTGCCAGCAGTTACTCCCTAGCGGGAGTTTACAATGAGCAGTTCTTC.

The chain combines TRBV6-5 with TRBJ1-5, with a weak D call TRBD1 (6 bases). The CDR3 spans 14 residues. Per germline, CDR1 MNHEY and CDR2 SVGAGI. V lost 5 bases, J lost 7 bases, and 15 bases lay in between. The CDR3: CASSLDLGGQPQHF. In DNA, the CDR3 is TGTGCCAGCAGTCTAGACCTTGGGGGCCAGCCCCAGCATTTT.

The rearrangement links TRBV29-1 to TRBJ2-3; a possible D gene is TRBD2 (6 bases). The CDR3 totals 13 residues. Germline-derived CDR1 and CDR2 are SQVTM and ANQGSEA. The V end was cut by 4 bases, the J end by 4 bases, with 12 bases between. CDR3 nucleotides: TGCAGCGTTGCCCCTACTAGCTCAGATACGCAGTATTTT. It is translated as CSVAPTSSDTQYF.

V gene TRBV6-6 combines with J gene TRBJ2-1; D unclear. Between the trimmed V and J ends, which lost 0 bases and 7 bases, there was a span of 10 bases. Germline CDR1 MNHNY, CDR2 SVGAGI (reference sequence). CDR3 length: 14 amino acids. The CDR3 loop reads CASSYSASLNEQFF. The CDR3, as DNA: TGTGCCAGCAGTTACTCGGCCTCCTTAAATGAGCAGTTCTTC.

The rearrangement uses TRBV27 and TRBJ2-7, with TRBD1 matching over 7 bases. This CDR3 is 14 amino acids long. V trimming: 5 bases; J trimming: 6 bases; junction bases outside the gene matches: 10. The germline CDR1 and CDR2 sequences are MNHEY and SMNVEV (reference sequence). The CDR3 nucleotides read TGTGCCAGCAGTACACGACAGGGACGGGCCGAGCAGTACTTC. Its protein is CASSTRQGRAEQYF.

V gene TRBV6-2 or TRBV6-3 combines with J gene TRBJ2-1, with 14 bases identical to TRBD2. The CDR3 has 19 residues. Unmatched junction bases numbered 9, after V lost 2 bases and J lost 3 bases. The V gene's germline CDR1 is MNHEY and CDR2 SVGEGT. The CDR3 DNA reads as TGTGCCAGCAGTTACCCGACTAGCGGGAGGGAGTGGGGCTACAATGAGCAGTTCTTC. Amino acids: CASSYPTSGREWGYNEQFF.

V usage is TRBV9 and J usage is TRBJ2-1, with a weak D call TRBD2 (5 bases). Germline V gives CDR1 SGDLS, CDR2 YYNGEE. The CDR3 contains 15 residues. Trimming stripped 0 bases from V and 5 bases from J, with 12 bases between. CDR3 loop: CASSVGSGVDNEQFF. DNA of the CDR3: TGTGCCAGCAGCGTAGGGAGCGGCGTAGACAATGAGCAGTTCTTC. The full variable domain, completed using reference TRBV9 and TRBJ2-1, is DSGVTQTPKHLITATGQRVTLRCSPRSGDLSVYWYQQSLDQGLQFLIQYYNGEERAKGNILERFSAQQFPDLHSELNLSSLELGDSALYFCASSVGSGVDNEQFFGPGTRLTVL.

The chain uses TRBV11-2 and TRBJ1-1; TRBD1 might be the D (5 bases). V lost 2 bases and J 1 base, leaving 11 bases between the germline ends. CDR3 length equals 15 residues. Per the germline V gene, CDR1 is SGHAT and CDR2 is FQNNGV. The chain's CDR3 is CASSLRTSPNTEAFF. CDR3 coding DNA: TGTGCCAGCAGCTTACGGACAAGCCCGAACACTGAAGCTTTCTTT.

CDR3 sequence (DNA): TGTGCCAGCAGCCCTCTCCCGAGGCGGGGGGGCCAGTCCAGCCCGCAGTTCTTC. Translating gives CASSPLPRRGGQSSPQFF. The V and J genes are TRBV11-3 and TRBJ2-1; 9 positions agree with TRBD2. Germline loops: CDR1 SGHNT, CDR2 YENEEA. The CDR3 consists of 18 residues. Trimming at V came to 5 bases and at J to 12 bases, leaving 23 bases not matched to a gene.

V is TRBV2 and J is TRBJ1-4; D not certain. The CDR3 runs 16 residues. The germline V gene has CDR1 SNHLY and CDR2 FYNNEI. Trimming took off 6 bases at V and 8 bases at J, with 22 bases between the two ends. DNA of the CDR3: TGTGCCAGCAGGCATCGGAACGCGGTGCGTCGGGAAAAACTGTTTTTT. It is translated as CASRHRNAVRREKLFF.

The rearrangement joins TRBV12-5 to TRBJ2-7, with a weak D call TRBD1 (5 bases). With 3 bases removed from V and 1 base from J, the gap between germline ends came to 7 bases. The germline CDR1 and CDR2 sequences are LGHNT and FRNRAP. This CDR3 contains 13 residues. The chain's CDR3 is CASGFTGSYEQYF. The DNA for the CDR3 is TGTGCTAGTGGTTTCACAGGATCCTACGAGCAGTACTTC.

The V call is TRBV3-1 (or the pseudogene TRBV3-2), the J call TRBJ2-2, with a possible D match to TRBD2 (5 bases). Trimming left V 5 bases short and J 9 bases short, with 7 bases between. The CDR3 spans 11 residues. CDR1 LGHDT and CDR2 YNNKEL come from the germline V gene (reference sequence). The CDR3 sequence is CASSRERELFF. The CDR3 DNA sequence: TGTGCCAGCAGCAGGGAGAGGGAGCTGTTTTTT.

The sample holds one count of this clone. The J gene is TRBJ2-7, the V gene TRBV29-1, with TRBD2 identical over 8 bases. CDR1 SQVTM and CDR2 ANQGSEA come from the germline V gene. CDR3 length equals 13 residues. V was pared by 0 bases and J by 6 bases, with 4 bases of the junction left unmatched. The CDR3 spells CSVEDGGGTEQYF. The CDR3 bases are TGCAGCGTTGAAGATGGCGGGGGGACCGAGCAGTACTTC.

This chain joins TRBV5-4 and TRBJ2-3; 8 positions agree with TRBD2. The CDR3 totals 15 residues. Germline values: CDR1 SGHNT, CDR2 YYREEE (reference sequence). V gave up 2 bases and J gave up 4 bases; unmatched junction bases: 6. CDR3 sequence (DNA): TGTGCCAGCAGCTTAGGACTAGCCCGGGCAGATACGCAGTATTTT. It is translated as CASSLGLARADTQYF.

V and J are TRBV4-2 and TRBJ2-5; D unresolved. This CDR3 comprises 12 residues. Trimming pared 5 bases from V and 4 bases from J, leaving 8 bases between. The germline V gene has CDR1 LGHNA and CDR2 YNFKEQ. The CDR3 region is CASSENRETQYF. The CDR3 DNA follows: TGTGCCAGCAGCGAGAACAGAGAGACCCAGTACTTC.

DNA for the CDR3: TGTGCCAGTAGTCCGGTACCGGGTTCACCCCTCCACTTT. This gives the protein CASSPVPGSPLHF. The chain has TRBV19 and TRBJ1-6; D is ambiguous. CDR3 length: 13 residues. The germline CDR1 and CDR2 sequences are LNHDA and SQIVND (reference sequence). V lost 5 bases and J lost 9, with 11 bases in between.

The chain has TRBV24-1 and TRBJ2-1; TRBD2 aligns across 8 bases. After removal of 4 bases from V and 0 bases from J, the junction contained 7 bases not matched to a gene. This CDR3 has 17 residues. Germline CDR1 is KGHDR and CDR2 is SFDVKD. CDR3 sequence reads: CATSDRRTSYSYNEQFF. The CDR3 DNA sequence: TGTGCCACCAGTGACCGCAGGACTAGCTACTCCTACAATGAGCAGTTCTTC.

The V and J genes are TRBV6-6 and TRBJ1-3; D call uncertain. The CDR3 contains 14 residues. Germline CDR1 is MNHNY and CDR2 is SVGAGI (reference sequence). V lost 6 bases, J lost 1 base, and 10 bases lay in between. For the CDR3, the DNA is TGTGCCAGCAGGGCGGATGTTTCTGGAAACACCATATATTTT. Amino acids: CASRADVSGNTIYF.

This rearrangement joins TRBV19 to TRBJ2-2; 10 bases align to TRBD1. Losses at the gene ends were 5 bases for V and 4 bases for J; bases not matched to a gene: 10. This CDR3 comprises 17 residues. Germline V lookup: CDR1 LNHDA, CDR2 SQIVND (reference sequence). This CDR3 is CASSPRDRGWGTGELFF. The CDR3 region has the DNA TGTGCCAGTAGTCCGAGGGACAGGGGCTGGGGCACCGGGGAGCTGTTTTTT.

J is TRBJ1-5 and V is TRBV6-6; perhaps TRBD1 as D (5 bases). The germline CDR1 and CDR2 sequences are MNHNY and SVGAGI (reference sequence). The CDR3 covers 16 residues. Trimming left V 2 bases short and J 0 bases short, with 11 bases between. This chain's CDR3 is CASSYRTGTSNQPQHF. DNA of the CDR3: TGTGCCAGCAGTTACCGCACAGGAACTAGCAATCAGCCCCAGCATTTT.

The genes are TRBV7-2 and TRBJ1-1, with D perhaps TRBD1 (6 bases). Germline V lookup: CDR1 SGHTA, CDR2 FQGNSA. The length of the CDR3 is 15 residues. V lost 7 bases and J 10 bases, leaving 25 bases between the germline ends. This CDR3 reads CASNNAGGPRFGAFF. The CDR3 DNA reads TGTGCCAGCAACAACGCGGGGGGCCCCCGTTTTGGAGCTTTCTTT. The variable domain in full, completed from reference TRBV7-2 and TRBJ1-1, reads GAGVSQSPSNKVTEKGKDVELRCDPISGHTALYWYRQSLGQGLEFLIYFQGNSAPDKSGLPSDRFSAERTGGSVSTLTIQRTQQEDSAVYLCASNNAGGPRFGAFFGQGTRLTVV.

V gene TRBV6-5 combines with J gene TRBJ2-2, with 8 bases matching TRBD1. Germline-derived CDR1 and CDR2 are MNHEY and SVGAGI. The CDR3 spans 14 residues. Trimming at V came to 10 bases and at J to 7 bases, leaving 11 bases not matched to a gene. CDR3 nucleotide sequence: TGTGCCACGGGAGACAGGGGTTGGGACGGGGAGCTGTTTTTT. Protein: CATGDRGWDGELFF.

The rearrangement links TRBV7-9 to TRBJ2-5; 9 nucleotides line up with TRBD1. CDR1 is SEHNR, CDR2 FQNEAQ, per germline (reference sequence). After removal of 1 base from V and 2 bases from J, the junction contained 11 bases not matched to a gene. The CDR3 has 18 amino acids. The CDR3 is CASSLGGTGSFEQETQYF. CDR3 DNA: TGTGCCAGCAGCTTAGGAGGGACAGGGAGTTTCGAACAAGAGACCCAGTACTTC.